The following is a TCR beta chain sequence with its context. The CDR3 spans 15 residues. With 1 base removed from V and 2 bases from J, the gap between germline ends came to 11 bases. CDR1 is SGHRS and CDR2 is YFSETQ in the germline V gene. The sample comes from a study of blood T cell repertoires in COVID-19. Looking at the study overall: The origin of the acute and convalescent COVID-19 samples was the United States, Italy and Spain. PBMCs, B-cell-depleted T cells, or T cells were the source of the cDNA or gDNA that made up the material.

Generated by immunoSEQ multiplex PCR, the TCRdb table keeps only in-frame clones and is missing some. The sample yields fewer than 300,000 clones, about 85% seen once. V and J are TRBV5-1 and TRBJ2-3; D unclear. The TCR comes from a man aged 55 to 70 who had recovered from COVID-19. The sequenced sample was peripheral blood. Written as DNA, the CDR3 is TGCGCCAGCAGCTTGCGGCTAGGTATCACAGATACGCAGTATTTT. Translated: CASSLRLGITDTQYF.